A selection of T cell receptor beta chains follows, all from one sample in a study of beta chain features in type 1 diabetes. Produced via immunoSEQ multiplex PCR; TCRdb's table is partial and in-frame only. The repertoire holds hundreds of thousands of clones, with roughly 17% as singletons. Sequences were obtained from naive CD4+ T cells from blood. The source of these receptors is a woman aged 18-29 years in good health. Each CDR3 is given with its conserved first and last residue. The order of the fields is J gene, V gene, CDR3 length, clone size, D gene, CDR3 protein, CDR3 DNA. The D gene is left open where the match is weak. Expanded clones get a size class; other rows say once, few or many, or leave the size out.

TRBJ2-1	TRBV10-3	14	-	-	CAIQSRGFGNEQFF	TGTGCCATCCAATCCAGGGGTTTCGGTAATGAGCAGTTCTTC
TRBJ1-2	TRBV6-6	15	few	TRBD1	CASSYLQGVGYGYTF	TGTGCCAGCAGTTACCTCCAGGGGGTCGGCTATGGCTACACCTTC
TRBJ1-3	TRBV28	13	few	-	CASRVESGNTIYF	TGTGCCAGCAGGGTAGAGTCTGGAAACACCATATATTTT
TRBJ2-7	TRBV10-3	13	few	-	CAISEGQSYEQYF	TGTGCCATCAGTGAGGGACAGTCCTACGAGCAGTACTTC
TRBJ2-2	TRBV10-3	17	-	TRBD1	CAITNRQLGTGTAELFF	TGTGCCATCACCAATCGACAATTAGGGACAGGGACTGCGGAGCTGTTTTTT
TRBJ2-1	TRBV9	17	few	TRBD2	CASSVYQLAGGYNEQFF	TGTGCCAGCAGCGTATATCAACTAGCGGGAGGATACAATGAGCAGTTCTTC
TRBJ1-4	TRBV7-2	12	-	-	CASSFEGEKLFF	TGTGCCAGCAGCTTCGAGGGCGAAAAACTGTTTTTT
TRBJ2-7	TRBV18	15	few	TRBD1	CASSLGTGVTYEQYF	TGTGCCAGCTCACTCGGGACAGGGGTTACCTACGAGCAGTACTTC
TRBJ2-1	TRBV27	14	few	TRBD2	CASSVTSVYNEQFF	TGTGCCAGCAGTGTGACTAGCGTATACAATGAGCAGTTCTTC
TRBJ2-1	TRBV9	14	-	TRBD2	CASSQAGAGNEQFF	TGTGCCAGCAGCCAAGCGGGAGCTGGGAATGAGCAGTTCTTC
TRBJ2-7	TRBV6-1	13	few	-	CASSETRWGYFSF	TGTGCCAGCAGTGAAACCCGTTGGGGATACTTCTCTTTC
TRBJ1-2	TRBV5-8	12	few	-	CASSFTVMGYTF	TGTGCCAGCAGCTTTACGGTCATGGGCTACACCTTC
TRBJ2-3	TRBV7-3	15	-	-	CASSPSGRGRNTQYF	TGTGCCAGCAGCCCCTCCGGCAGAGGGCGAAATACGCAGTATTTT
TRBJ1-1	TRBV4-3	13	few	-	CASSQAIYSEAFF	TGCGCCAGCAGCCAAGCAATTTACAGTGAAGCTTTCTTT
TRBJ2-1	TRBV19	16	few	TRBD2	CASRLGGLAGAREQFF	TGTGCCAGTAGATTAGGGGGACTAGCGGGAGCACGTGAGCAGTTCTTC
TRBJ1-4	TRBV4-2	13	-	-	CASSQRSEEKLFF	TGTGCCAGCAGCCAGAGATCCGAGGAAAAACTGTTTTTT
TRBJ2-5	TRBV5-4	15	few	-	CASSLMPAGQETQYF	TGTGCCAGCAGCTTGATGCCAGCCGGCCAAGAGACCCAGTACTTC
TRBJ2-1	TRBV7-9	16	few	TRBD2	CASSLVTGGPPDEQFF	TGTGCCAGCAGCTTAGTGACGGGAGGGCCTCCCGATGAGCAGTTCTTC
TRBJ2-3	TRBV18	15	few	-	CASSPFGAPTDTQYF	TGTGCCAGCTCACCATTCGGAGCACCCACAGATACGCAGTATTTT
TRBJ1-2	TRBV7-2	13	-	TRBD1	CASSLSRGLGYTF	TGTGCCAGCAGCTTAAGCAGGGGGCTTGGCTACACCTTC
TRBJ1-2	TRBV7-8	13	-	-	CASSSPGGYGYTF	TGTGCCAGCAGCTCCCCTGGCGGCTATGGCTACACCTTC
TRBJ2-3	TRBV10-3	14	-	-	CAISEQGSIDTQYF	TGTGCCATCAGTGAGCAGGGGTCGATAGATACGCAGTATTTT
TRBJ1-5	TRBV6-1	16	few	TRBD1	CASSGAGGLSNQPQHF	TGTGCCAGCAGTGGCGCAGGGGGTCTGAGCAATCAGCCCCAGCATTTT
TRBJ2-5	TRBV25-1	13	few	-	CASSAPGWETQYF	TGTGCCAGCAGTGCCCCCGGGTGGGAGACCCAGTACTTC
TRBJ2-7	TRBV27	11	-	-	CASSLSGEQYF	TGTGCCAGCAGTCTTAGCGGCGAGCAGTACTTC
TRBJ1-4	TRBV2	15	-	-	CASSSQTAAGEKLFF	TGTGCCAGCAGTTCCCAGACTGCGGCGGGGGAAAAACTGTTTTTT
TRBJ2-2	TRBV7-9	19	few	TRBD2	CASISGTSGRALYTGELFF	TGTGCCAGCATCTCCGGGACTAGCGGGAGGGCCCTCTACACCGGGGAGCTGTTTTTT
TRBJ2-1	TRBV18	16	few	TRBD1	CASSGPRQGRNNEQFF	TGTGCCAGCTCAGGACCCAGACAGGGGAGGAATAATGAGCAGTTCTTC
TRBJ2-1	TRBV7-9	16	few	TRBD2	CASSSPRLAGVNEQFF	TGTGCCAGCAGTTCCCCGAGGCTAGCGGGAGTGAATGAGCAGTTCTTC
TRBJ1-2	TRBV5-8	14	-	-	CASSLRVFNYGYTF	TGTGCCAGCAGCCTACGGGTCTTCAACTATGGCTACACCTTC
TRBJ2-7	TRBV11-2	18	-	-	CASSRRHVGTGRTYEQYF	TGTGCCAGCAGTCGTAGGCATGTCGGGACGGGAAGAACCTACGAGCAGTACTTC
TRBJ1-2	TRBV20-1	11	-	-	CSARPRGGYTF	TGCAGTGCTAGACCCCGCGGCGGCTACACCTTC
TRBJ2-5	TRBV7-9	14	few	TRBD1	CASSYRTGEETQYF	TGTGCCAGCAGTTACCGTACAGGGGAAGAGACCCAGTACTTC
TRBJ2-5	TRBV7-2	15	-	-	CASSLIGPVQETQYF	TGTGCCAGCAGTTTAATTGGACCGGTACAAGAGACCCAGTACTTC
TRBJ2-7	TRBV7-9	15	-	-	CASSLGTGGPYEQYF	TGTGCCAGCAGCTTAGGAACAGGCGGTCCCTACGAGCAGTACTTC
TRBJ1-1	TRBV4-1	13	-	-	CASSQAGSTEAFF	TGCGCCAGCAGCCAAGCAGGGAGCACTGAAGCTTTCTTT
TRBJ2-5	TRBV7-2	16	few	TRBD2	CASSLGSGINQETQYF	TGTGCCAGCAGCTTAGGTAGCGGGATAAACCAAGAGACCCAGTACTTC
TRBJ1-1	TRBV7-9	14	few	TRBD1	CASSLGTGETEAFF	TGTGCCAGCAGCTTAGGCACAGGGGAAACTGAAGCTTTCTTT
TRBJ2-5	TRBV5-1	12	few	-	CASSSKGETQYF	TGCGCCAGCAGCTCCAAGGGGGAGACCCAGTACTTC
TRBJ1-1	TRBV7-9	14	-	TRBD1	CASSPLRQGAEAFF	TGTGCCAGCAGCCCGCTTCGACAGGGGGCTGAAGCTTTCTTT
TRBJ1-1	TRBV21-1	17	few	-	CASSRAGKKLLGTEAFF	TGTGCCAGCAGCAGGGCAGGGAAGAAACTTCTTGGGACTGAAGCTTTCTTT
TRBJ2-2	TRBV19	15	-	-	CASSIGPTRAGELFF	TGTGCCAGTAGTATAGGCCCTACTCGAGCCGGGGAGCTGTTTTTT
TRBJ2-3	TRBV7-3	16	-	-	CASSHPRAYSPDTQYF	TGTGCCAGCAGCCATCCTAGGGCCTATAGCCCAGATACGCAGTATTTT
TRBJ2-2	TRBV5-4	14	few	-	CASSLSLNTGELFF	TGTGCCAGCAGCTTGAGTCTAAACACCGGGGAGCTGTTTTTT